This T cell receptor beta chain was obtained from a study of glioma-infiltrating T cells. Study-level information: Before surgery, glioma patients received dexamethasone for at most six days. Study results and limitations: Patients with low tissue-blood divergence carried a signature set of shared blood CDR3 motifs. Gliomas, especially low-grade, showed above-expected tissue-blood divergence; non-neoplastic patients showed below.

The germline V gene encodes CDR1 LGHNA and CDR2 YSLEER. With 0 bases removed from V and 1 base from J, the gap between germline ends came to 12 bases. This CDR3 is 16 amino acids long. The iRepertoire nested amplicon-rescue multiplex PCR amplified TCR alpha and beta CDR3s from RNA. One-step reverse transcription and amplification started from approximately 100-400 ng of tissue mRNA or PBMC total RNA. TCRdb independently ran MiXCR on the multiplex PCR reads; one entry per CDR3 protein. The sample contains fewer than 500,000 distinct CDR3 sequences, 41% of which appear only once. Remarks on this clonotype: The antigen is not known.

The chain has TRBV4-3 and TRBJ1-1; weak D call: TRBD1 (5 bases). What was sequenced was glioma tissue, nonneoplastic brain tissue, or PBMCs (not recorded which). The sequence came from a human donor with low-grade glioma or glioblastoma, undergoing nonglioma brain surgery, or in good health (not recorded which). The CDR3 DNA sequence: TGCGCCAGCAGCCAAGAGGGACCCCCTGGGAACACTGAAGCTTTCTTT. Translating it yields CASSQEGPPGNTEAFF.